Listed here are 24 T cell receptor beta chains from one sample, sequenced in a study of memory CD4+ T cells and cytomegalovirus serostatus. The sort gate was single viable CD3+CD4+CD8-CD45RO+ cells for memory CD4+ T cells. The method was immunoSEQ multiplex PCR; TCRdb's version includes in-frame clones alone and lacks a portion of them. The sample contains over 60,000 clones, more than 75% of which appear only once. The sequencing input was memory CD4+ T cells from blood. These receptors all stem from an adult in good health and CMV-seronegative.

The chain employs TRBV6-5 and TRBJ1-1; D perhaps matches TRBD1 (5 bases). V lost 6 bases, J lost 0 bases, and 11 bases lay in between. The CDR3 extends over 14 amino acids. Germline V gene sequence: CDR1 MNHEY, CDR2 SVGAGI. DNA for the CDR3: TGTGCCAGCAGAGACAGATCCATGAACACTGAAGCTTTCTTT. Its protein product is CASRDRSMNTEAFF.

This chain uses TRBV6-6 with TRBJ1-1; 7 bases are a match to TRBD1. Germline values: CDR1 MNHNY, CDR2 SVGAGI (reference sequence). Trimming at V came to 4 bases and at J to 5 bases, leaving 7 bases not matched to a gene. The CDR3 runs 14 residues. The CDR3 nucleotides are TGTGCCAGCAGTTTCAGGGGGATAGGGACTGAAGCTTTCTTT. It yields the protein CASSFRGIGTEAFF.

The gene calls are TRBV6-5 and TRBJ1-4, with D unresolved. V lost 6 bases, J lost 7 bases, and 15 bases lay in between. This CDR3 region has 14 residues. From germline, CDR1 is MNHEY and CDR2 SVGAGI. The CDR3 here is CASSSPQSGEKLFF. Here the CDR3 DNA reads TGTGCCAGCAGCTCCCCCCAGTCCGGTGAAAAACTGTTTTTT.

A single count supports this clone. The chain employs TRBV7-3 and TRBJ2-1; D is possibly TRBD2 (6 bases). The CDR3 has 14 amino acids. Per germline, CDR1 SGHTA and CDR2 FQGTGA. V lost 2 bases to trimming and J lost 5 bases, with 10 bases between them. The CDR3 is CASSLSPGDNEQFF. The CDR3 DNA follows: TGTGCCAGCAGCTTATCCCCGGGGGACAATGAGCAGTTCTTC. Variable domain in full (rest from reference TRBV7-3 and TRBJ2-1): GAGVSQTPSNKVTEKGKYVELRCDPISGHTALYWYRQSLGQGPEFLIYFQGTGAADDSGLPNDRFFAVRPEGSVSTLKIQRTERGDSAVYLCASSLSPGDNEQFFGPGTRLTVL.

The genes are TRBV7-9 and TRBJ2-7, with D possibly TRBD1 on 5 matching bases. The V gene lost 2 bases and the J gene lost 0 bases, with 14 bases spanning the gap. Germline lookup yields CDR1 SEHNR and CDR2 FQNEAQ (reference sequence). This CDR3 is built from 16 residues. Written as DNA, the CDR3 is TGTGCCAGCAGCTTATGGCGCTCAAGGGGCTCCTACGAGCAGTACTTC. This translates into CASSLWRSRGSYEQYF.

The rearrangement joins TRBV7-2 to TRBJ2-7; 8 bases map to TRBD1. After removal of 1 base from V and 4 bases from J, the junction contained 6 bases not matched to a gene. Germline loops: CDR1 SGHTA, CDR2 FQGNSA. This CDR3 is built from 15 residues. The CDR3 coding sequence is TGTGCCAGCAGCTTAGGGGGACAGGCTAAGTACGAGCAGTACTTC. Encoded protein: CASSLGGQAKYEQYF.

The chain joins TRBV5-1 to TRBJ1-3, with a tentative D call TRBD1 (5 bases). Trimming cost V 4 bases and J 0 bases, with 26 bases left between them. Germline CDR1 SGHRS, CDR2 YFSETQ. CDR3 length: 20 amino acids. CDR3 amino acids: CASSEPIRGRTPFSGNTIYF. The CDR3 DNA reads TGCGCCAGCAGCGAACCCATTAGGGGCAGGACCCCTTTCTCTGGAAACACCATATATTTT. The full variable domain, rest sourced from reference TRBV5-1 and TRBJ1-3, is KAGVTQTPRYLIKTRGQQVTLSCSPISGHRSVSWYQQTPGQGLQFLFEYFSETQRNKGNFPGRFSGRQFSNSRSEMNVSTLELGDSALYLCASSEPIRGRTPFSGNTIYFGEGSWLTVV.

The chain links TRBV2 to TRBJ2-1; 7 nucleotides line up with TRBD1. Germline trimming cut 2 bases from V and 5 bases from J; bases unmatched to any gene: 9. From germline, CDR1 is SNHLY and CDR2 FYNNEI. The CDR3 spans 16 residues. In DNA, the CDR3 is TGTGCCAGCAGTGAAACAGGGACAGCCACTAACAATGAGCAGTTCTTC. Its protein product is CASSETGTATNNEQFF.

The table lists this clone with a count of one. The V gene is TRBV19, the J gene TRBJ1-5, with D possibly TRBD1 on 6 matching bases. The V end lost 0 bases, the J end lost 6 bases, and 18 bases lay between the germline ends. CDR3 size: 17 residues. Germline lookup yields CDR1 LNHDA and CDR2 SQIVND (reference sequence). CDR3 region: CASSIDPVRGRSQPQHF. CDR3 DNA: TGTGCCAGTAGTATAGATCCGGTCAGGGGAAGGAGTCAGCCCCAGCATTTT.

The chain employs TRBV6-5 and TRBJ2-7; D is possibly TRBD2 (6 bases). The V gene's germline CDR1 is MNHEY and CDR2 SVGAGI. The V end lost 0 bases, the J end lost 2 bases, and 8 bases lay between the germline ends. The CDR3 has 14 residues. In DNA form, the CDR3 reads TGTGCCAGCAGTTACTCAGGGGAGGCCTACGAGCAGTACTTC. Encoded protein: CASSYSGEAYEQYF.

This chain connects TRBV11-2 to TRBJ2-7; 7 bases agree with TRBD2. Germline V CDR1 and CDR2: SGHAT, FQNNGV. The CDR3 runs 16 residues. V was clipped by 2 bases and J by 7 bases; unmatched bases: 14. The CDR3 is CASSLKMASGKREQYF. CDR3 nucleotides: TGTGCCAGCAGCTTAAAGATGGCTAGCGGAAAGAGGGAGCAGTACTTC. Filled out from reference TRBV11-2 and TRBJ2-7, the complete variable domain reads EAGVAQSPRYKIIEKRQSVAFWCNPISGHATLYWYQQILGQGPKLLIQFQNNGVVDDSQLPKDRFSAERLKGVDSTLKIQPAKLEDSAVYLCASSLKMASGKREQYFGPGTRLTVT.

This chain links TRBV6-6 with TRBJ2-7, with D maybe TRBD1 (5 bases). Germline lookup yields CDR1 MNHNY and CDR2 SVGAGI (reference sequence). The CDR3 consists of 15 residues. V shed 1 base and J shed 5 bases, with 15 bases lying between them. The CDR3 sequence is CASSYLQRGADEQYF. CDR3 DNA: TGTGCCAGCAGTTACTTGCAGCGTGGGGCTGACGAGCAGTACTTC.

The V call is TRBV7-9, the J call TRBJ2-1; 7 bases line up with TRBD1. Losses at the gene ends were 5 bases for V and 1 base for J; bases not matched to a gene: 2. The CDR3 loop spans 14 amino acids. In germline, CDR1 is SEHNR, CDR2 FQNEAQ (reference sequence). The CDR3 region is CASSGGQSYNEQFF. The CDR3 nucleotides are TGTGCCAGCAGCGGGGGACAGTCCTACAATGAGCAGTTCTTC.

The genes are TRBV5-4 and TRBJ2-1; 13 bases agree with TRBD2. The V and J ends lost 5 bases and 8 bases, in that order; junction bases with no gene match: 10. CDR3 length: 16 residues. From germline, CDR1 is SGHNT and CDR2 YYREEE (reference sequence). The CDR3 bases are TGTGCCAGCAGTCCCCGACTAGCGGGAGGAATGGATGAGCAGTTCTTC. Translating gives CASSPRLAGGMDEQFF. The complete variable domain, with remaining parts taken from reference TRBV5-4 and TRBJ2-1, reads ETGVTQSPTHLIKTRGQQVTLRCSSQSGHNTVSWYQQALGQGPQFIFQYYREEENGRGNFPPRFSGLQFPNYSSELNVNALELDDSALYLCASSPRLAGGMDEQFFGPGTRLTVL.

The CDR3 region has the DNA TGTGCCAGCAGCTTGGGGTATGGGGGGTGGAACGAGCAGTACTTC. It specifies CASSLGYGGWNEQYF. V gene TRBV7-9 combines with J gene TRBJ2-7; D is perhaps TRBD2 (6 bases). This CDR3 contains 15 residues. V was clipped by 3 bases and J by 5 bases, with 17 bases between them. Germline V gene lookup returns CDR1 SEHNR and CDR2 FQNEAQ (reference sequence).

The rearrangement uses TRBV5-1 and TRBJ2-2; D unresolved. V was cut by 3 bases and J by 4 bases, with 13 bases left in between. Germline CDR1 is SGHRS and CDR2 is YFSETQ. CDR3 length: 15 amino acids. CDR3: CASSYLHGTTGELFF. DNA for the CDR3: TGCGCCAGCAGCTATTTACATGGAACCACCGGGGAGCTGTTTTTT.

This sequence joins TRBV29-1 and TRBJ1-6; D remains unclear. Germline V gene sequence: CDR1 SQVTM, CDR2 ANQGSEA. CDR3 length: 16 residues. Trimming removed 3 bases from V and 7 bases from J, with 19 bases in between. The CDR3 loop is CSVDIVGPGSNSPLHF. DNA for the CDR3: TGCAGCGTTGATATCGTGGGTCCTGGTTCGAATTCACCCCTCCACTTT.

V is TRBV6-1 and J is TRBJ1-1; 7 bases match TRBD1. Germline CDR1 and CDR2: MNHNS and SASEGT. The junction had 12 bases not matched to a gene; V was cut back by 8 bases and J by 9 bases. This CDR3 has 13 residues. CDR3 nucleotides: TGTGCCAGCGCAGACAGGGCCAGCCCTCAAGCTTTCTTT. Protein: CASADRASPQAFF.

The genes are TRBV19 and TRBJ1-2; D gene ambiguous. The V gene lost 3 bases and the J gene lost 8 bases, with 7 bases spanning the gap. The CDR3 extends over 11 amino acids. The germline V gene has CDR1 LNHDA and CDR2 SQIVND (reference sequence). In DNA, the CDR3 is TGTGCCAGTAGTATCGGGGAGGGCTACACCTTC. It encodes CASSIGEGYTF.

The chain is built from TRBV19 and TRBJ2-1; TRBD1 might be the D (6 bases). With 3 bases removed from V and 4 bases from J, the gap between germline ends came to 13 bases. Germline CDR1 and CDR2: LNHDA and SQIVND (reference sequence). The CDR3 is 15 residues long. DNA of the CDR3: TGTGCCAGTAGTATGGTGGACAGCCCTTACAATGAGCAGTTCTTC. Translation: CASSMVDSPYNEQFF.

This clone was observed a few times. CDR3 sequence: CAWSTGANEKLFF. CDR3 DNA sequence: TGTGCCTGGAGTACCGGGGCTAATGAAAAACTGTTTTTT. The chain combines TRBV30 with TRBJ1-4; D gene ambiguous. Germline CDR1 GTSNPN, CDR2 SVGIG (reference sequence). V was shortened by 2 bases and J by 3 bases, with 7 bases between the two germline ends. The CDR3 spans 13 residues.

This clone came up once. The V call is TRBV27, the J call TRBJ2-1; 7 nucleotides match TRBD2. Germline values: CDR1 MNHEY, CDR2 SMNVEV (reference sequence). The CDR3 totals 15 residues. The ends lost 2 bases at V and 6 bases at J; junction bases unmatched: 7. The CDR3, as DNA: TGTGCCAGCAGTTTAGGGAGGGCCTCCAGCAATGAGCAGTTCTTC. Translation gives CASSLGRASSNEQFF.

The chain has TRBV18 and TRBJ2-1; possibly TRBD2 for D (6 bases). Trimming took 3 bases from V and 7 from J, leaving 16 bases between them. CDR3 size: 15 residues. Germline CDR1 reads KGHSH; CDR2 reads LQKENI. The CDR3 spells CASSPPSGAGNEQFF. Here the CDR3 DNA reads TGTGCCAGCTCACCCCCATCCGGTGCGGGGAATGAGCAGTTCTTC. The full variable domain, in which reference TRBV18 and TRBJ2-1 provide the parts outside the CDR3, is NAGVMQNPRHLVRRRGQEARLRCSPMKGHSHVYWYRQLPEEGLKFMVYLQKENIIDESGMPKERFSAEFPKEGPSILRIQQVVRGDSAAYFCASSPPSGAGNEQFFGPGTRLTVL.

The V gene is TRBV28, the J gene TRBJ1-5; D uncertain. Germline V gives CDR1 MDHEN, CDR2 SYDVKM. The V end lost 7 bases, the J end lost 2 bases, and 15 bases lay between the germline ends. The CDR3 has 15 amino acids. The CDR3 here is CASTALWNGNQPQHF. Here the CDR3 DNA reads TGTGCCAGCACCGCCCTCTGGAACGGCAATCAGCCCCAGCATTTT.